Presented here are 15 T cell receptor beta chains from one specimen sequenced in a study of beta chain features in type 1 diabetes. Expressed TCRB transcripts got sequenced, as all isolated RNA was reverse transcribed. The table came from immunoSEQ multiplex PCR; TCRdb's copy has only in-frame clones and leaves some out. The data show roughly 140,000 clones, over 8.5% seen once. The sequenced material came from central memory CD4+ T cells from blood. Every receptor here comes from a man between 18 and 35 years old in good health.

V usage is TRBV7-9 and J usage is TRBJ1-2; TRBD1 matches 9 bases. CDR3 length: 14 amino acids. After removal of 2 bases from V and 6 bases from J, the junction contained 4 bases not matched to a gene. Germline-derived CDR1 and CDR2 are SEHNR and FQNEAQ (reference sequence). This CDR3 is CASSLFRDRDGYTF. The CDR3 DNA sequence: TGTGCCAGCAGCTTATTCCGGGACAGGGATGGCTACACCTTC.

The chain recombines TRBV29-1 with TRBJ1-2; D perhaps matches TRBD1 (5 bases). This CDR3 comprises 12 residues. V was cut by 3 bases and J by 8 bases, with 13 bases left in between. The germline gives CDR1 SQVTM, CDR2 ANQGSEA. CDR3 DNA: TGCAGCGTTGACCGGGGGAAAAGAGGCTACACCTTC. Encoded protein: CSVDRGKRGYTF.

This clone was picked up a small number of times. The rearrangement uses TRBV10-3 and TRBJ2-7, with a weak D call TRBD2 (6 bases). The germline V gene has CDR1 ENHRY and CDR2 SYGVKD. Trimming took off 3 bases at V and 1 base at J, with 16 bases between the two ends. The CDR3 has 16 amino acids. The CDR3 is CAISDLARLASYEQYF. CDR3 nucleotides: TGTGCCATCAGTGACCTCGCCAGGCTAGCGTCCTACGAGCAGTACTTC.

This clone was seen only a few times. The chain carries TRBV9 and TRBJ2-7, with 7 positions matching TRBD2. Germline V gives CDR1 SGDLS, CDR2 YYNGEE. V lost 2 bases, J lost 5 bases, and 4 bases stayed unmatched. The CDR3 runs 13 residues. The CDR3, as DNA: TGTGCCAGCAGCGTCACTAGCGCCGACGAGCAGTACTTC. It encodes CASSVTSADEQYF.

This clone has more than one count but fewer than ten. The rearrangement joins TRBV7-2 to TRBJ1-5, with 7 bases matching TRBD1. V dropped 6 bases and J dropped 4; count of bases not matched to a gene: 9. This CDR3 is built from 15 residues. Germline CDR1 reads SGHTA; CDR2 reads FQGNSA. This CDR3 reads CASRQGSSGNQPQHF. CDR3 coding DNA: TGTGCCAGCAGACAGGGGAGTTCTGGGAATCAGCCCCAGCATTTT.

This clone showed up just a few times. The genes are TRBV18 and TRBJ1-2; 7 bases match TRBD1. Germline CDR1 KGHSH, CDR2 LQKENI. The CDR3 runs 14 residues. The ends lost 2 bases at V and 2 bases at J; junction bases unmatched: 2. The DNA of the CDR3 is TGTGCCAGCTCACCAACGACAGGGAACTATGGCTACACCTTC. It translates to CASSPTTGNYGYTF.

The chain uses TRBV5-6 and TRBJ2-7; 7 bases map to TRBD2. CDR1 is SGHDT, CDR2 YYEEEE, per germline. V lost 4 bases and J lost 0; bases outside the gene matches: 7. The CDR3 spans 15 residues. The CDR3 region has the DNA TGTGCCAGCAGCGGTACTAGCGCGTACTCCTACGAGCAGTACTTC. It codes for CASSGTSAYSYEQYF.

V and J are TRBV7-2 and TRBJ1-5, with 7 bases aligning to TRBD1. This CDR3 is built from 15 residues. The V and J ends lost 5 bases and 4 bases, in that order; junction bases with no gene match: 8. CDR1 is SGHTA, CDR2 FQGNSA, per germline. CDR3 residues: CASSRSGTENQPQHF. CDR3 DNA sequence: TGTGCCAGCAGCCGTTCCGGGACAGAAAATCAGCCCCAGCATTTT.

V gene TRBV9 combines with J gene TRBJ2-1, with D uncertain. The CDR3 is made up of 14 amino acids. V was cut by 1 base and J by 6 bases, with 11 bases left in between. Per germline, CDR1 SGDLS and CDR2 YYNGEE. As DNA, the CDR3 is TGTGCCAGCAGCGTATTCGCAGCCACCAATGAGCAGTTCTTC. Its translation is CASSVFAATNEQFF.

This clone was recorded a few times. V is TRBV7-2 and J is TRBJ2-7; TRBD1 is a possible D gene (6 bases). CDR1 is SGHTA and CDR2 is FQGNSA in the germline V gene. Trimming left V 3 bases short and J 1 base short, with 19 bases between. This CDR3 comprises 17 residues. The CDR3 spells CASSFLTGLRISYEQYF. The CDR3 DNA reads TGTGCCAGCAGCTTCCTAACAGGGCTTAGAATATCCTACGAGCAGTACTTC.

V usage is TRBV12-2 and J usage is TRBJ1-2; no DNA check was done on the table's D call, TRBD1. TRBV12-2 is shown as a pseudogene. The CDR3 runs to 16 residues. The CDR3 DNA sequence: TGTGCAAGTCGCTTCAAACAGGGGGTACTAAACTATGGCTACACCTTC. Translation: CASRFKQGVLNYGYTF.

This clone occurred a few times. The chain recombines TRBV7-2 with TRBJ1-2; a possible D gene is TRBD1 (6 bases). Looked up from germline, CDR1 is SGHTA and CDR2 is FQGNSA. This CDR3 comprises 15 residues. V lost 0 bases and J lost 7, with 15 bases in between. CDR3 protein: CASSLAPDRSGGYTF. The DNA of the CDR3 is TGTGCCAGCAGCTTAGCCCCCGACAGGTCTGGTGGCTACACCTTC. Complete variable domain (other parts from reference TRBV7-2 and TRBJ1-2): GAGVSQSPSNKVTEKGKDVELRCDPISGHTALYWYRQSLGQGLEFLIYFQGNSAPDKSGLPSDRFSAERTGGSVSTLTIQRTQQEDSAVYLCASSLAPDRSGGYTFGSGTRLTVV.

The chain joins TRBV2 to TRBJ2-7, with a tentative D call TRBD1 (6 bases). This CDR3 is 15 amino acids long. Trimming cost V 5 bases and J 4 bases, with 18 bases left between them. Germline V CDR1 and CDR2: SNHLY, FYNNEI. CDR3 sequence (DNA): TGTGCCAGCAGTAAGGACAGCCTGGTCCCTTACGAGCAGTACTTC. This encodes CASSKDSLVPYEQYF.

V usage is TRBV4-3 and J usage is TRBJ2-1; TRBD1 might be the D (5 bases). The CDR3 has 16 residues. Germline V lookup: CDR1 LGHNA, CDR2 YSLEER. V lost 1 base to trimming and J lost 7 bases, with 17 bases between them. The DNA of the CDR3 is TGCGCCAGCAGCCAAGCGGGCAGGGTGTCTATGAATGAGCAGTTCTTC. Its protein is CASSQAGRVSMNEQFF.

This clone was seen only a few times. One end of the junction is discordant with germline, which a read error may explain. V usage is TRBV30 and J usage is TRBJ1-3; no reliable D call. Germline CDR1 reads GTSNPN; CDR2 reads SVGIG (reference sequence). This CDR3 comprises 16 residues. The CDR3 here is CAGRALGHVTGNTIYF. As DNA, the CDR3 is TGTGCCGGGAGAGCGTTAGGCCATGTCACTGGAAACACCATATATTTT.